The TCR beta chain described here comes from a study of control samples from healthy donors and cancer patients. Sequencing used immunoSEQ multiplex PCR; TCRdb keeps in-frame clones, though not all of them. The data show 130,000 to 150,000 clones, with approximately 91% seen just once and roughly 3.2% held by the top ten. This CDR3 is built from 16 residues. The ends were cut back, 0 bases at V and 5 bases at J, with 16 bases in the middle. From germline, CDR1 is MNHEY and CDR2 SMNVEV (reference sequence). The clonotype was recovered from a man aged 25 to 40 in good health. Sequencing was carried out using blood. V is TRBV27 and J is TRBJ1-2; D not resolved. The DNA of the CDR3 is TGTGCCAGCAGTTTATCGTTTGAAACCCTGGGTTATGGCTACACCTTC. This translates into CASSLSFETLGYGYTF.